Ten or more counts support the clone carrying this TCR beta chain. Antigen: not known. The data originate from a study of T-cell reconstitution after alpha-beta-depleted transplantation in children. Study outcomes and limitations: Once a year had passed after transplant, T-cell counts and diversity came mostly from newly produced T cells.

The TCRbeta library was prepared with unique molecular identifiers. One entry per CDR3 protein results from TCRdb running MiXCR on the PCR reads. The data show 95,000 to 120,000 distinct CDR3 sequences, almost 6.5% seen once. The CDR3 covers 15 residues. The junction had 8 bases not matched to a gene; V was cut back by 4 bases and J by 3 bases. Germline V CDR1 and CDR2: SGHRS, YFSETQ. This TCR was sampled from a male patient aged 2-9 years who had a stem cell transplant for acute lymphoblastic leukemia, so the T cells may come from the graft donor. The V call is TRBV5-1, the J call TRBJ2-3; 7 bases agree with TRBD2. The specimen was PBMCs, mostly from graft donor cells, collected 360 days after TCRalphabeta/CD19-depleted stem cell transplant. Here the CDR3 reads CASSARDYLTDTQYF. CDR3 coding DNA: TGCGCCAGCAGCGCGAGGGACTATCTTACAGATACGCAGTATTTT.